The 15 T cell receptor beta chains below all came from one sample that was sequenced in a study of T cell responses to AZD1222 COVID-19 vaccine. Data came from immunoSEQ multiplex PCR; TCRdb stores just in-frame clones and leaves some out. Of 75,000 to 95,000 clones in the sample, 70% to 90% are singletons; the top ten hold 13%. Sample: peripheral blood, taken on day 0 of AZD1222 vaccination. The receptors were gathered from an adult in good health.

The chain recombines TRBV6-5 with TRBJ2-7; 7 bases match TRBD2. The V gene end was trimmed by 5 bases and the J gene end by 5 bases; junction bases not matched to a gene: 12. The CDR3 is 15 residues long. CDR1 MNHEY and CDR2 SVGAGI come from the germline V gene. The CDR3 DNA reads TGTGCCAGCAGTACTAGCGCCGCACCCCTCCACGAGCAGTACTTC. Its protein is CASSTSAAPLHEQYF.

This clone was seen a handful of times. V usage is TRBV5-6 and J usage is TRBJ2-2; 7 bases are shared with TRBD1. After removal of 4 bases from V and 4 bases from J, the junction contained 7 bases not matched to a gene. The CDR3 totals 15 residues. From germline, CDR1 is SGHDT and CDR2 YYEEEE. CDR3 coding DNA: TGTGCCAGCAGCCGAGGGGACAGAACCACCGGGGAGCTGTTTTTT. This codes for CASSRGDRTTGELFF. Full variable domain (rest looked up from reference TRBV5-6 and TRBJ2-2): DAGVTQSPTHLIKTRGQQVTLRCSPKSGHDTVSWYQQALGQGPQFIFQYYEEEERQRGNFPDRFSGHQFPNYSSELNVNALLLGDSALYLCASSRGDRTTGELFFGEGSRLTVL.

The chain employs TRBV4-3 and TRBJ2-3, with 11 bases matching TRBD2. Germline loops: CDR1 LGHNA, CDR2 YSLEER. The V gene end was trimmed by 1 base and the J gene end by 2 bases; junction bases not matched to a gene: 2. This CDR3 has 16 amino acids. In DNA, the CDR3 is TGCGCCAGCAGCCAAGTGGGACTAGCGGACACAGATACGCAGTATTTT. Translating it yields CASSQVGLADTDTQYF.

V gene TRBV28 combines with J gene TRBJ1-1; 7 bases line up with TRBD1. CDR1 and CDR2 from the germline V gene are MDHEN and SYDVKM. The CDR3 contains 14 residues. V shed 2 bases, J shed 5 bases, and the junction held 5 bases outside the gene matches. The CDR3 protein is CASSLAGGRTEAFF. The CDR3 bases are TGTGCCAGCAGTTTAGCAGGGGGGAGGACTGAAGCTTTCTTT.

This sequence joins TRBV6-5 and TRBJ2-5, with D hard to call. CDR3 length equals 14 residues. V shed 2 bases and J shed 2 bases, with 9 bases lying between them. The germline gives CDR1 MNHEY, CDR2 SVGAGI. In DNA, the CDR3 is TGTGCCAGCAGTTACCTATATGGGCAAGAGACCCAGTACTTC. As protein: CASSYLYGQETQYF.

The chain couples TRBV7-9 to TRBJ2-7; D possibly corresponds to TRBD2 (6 bases). The CDR3 runs 14 residues. Trimming left V 1 base short and J 4 bases short, with 11 bases between. CDR1 and CDR2 from the germline V gene are SEHNR and FQNEAQ (reference sequence). The CDR3: CASSLVGLWYEQYF. CDR3 DNA sequence: TGTGCCAGCAGCTTAGTGGGACTTTGGTACGAGCAGTACTTC.

The chain carries TRBV29-1 and TRBJ1-1; the D is unclear. CDR3 length: 13 amino acids. V was cut by 8 bases and J by 1 base, with 14 bases left in between. CDR1 is SQVTM and CDR2 is ANQGSEA in the germline V gene. The CDR3 protein is CSPVLSKNTEAFF. In DNA form, the CDR3 reads TGCAGCCCTGTACTCTCCAAGAACACTGAAGCTTTCTTT.

This chain links TRBV18 with TRBJ2-7; 10 nucleotides agree with TRBD2. The CDR3 is 15 amino acids. V was clipped by 0 bases and J by 5 bases; unmatched bases: 4. Per germline, CDR1 KGHSH and CDR2 LQKENI. The CDR3: CASSPPGAGGDEQYF. CDR3 DNA sequence: TGTGCCAGCTCACCACCCGGAGCGGGGGGGGACGAGCAGTACTTC.

CDR3 loop: CASKGGTGWDTQYF. The CDR3 nucleotides are TGTGCCAGCAAAGGAGGGACAGGGTGGGATACGCAGTATTTT. The V call is TRBV6-5, the J call TRBJ2-3, with 9 bases fitting TRBD1. CDR3 length: 14 amino acids. Looked up from germline, CDR1 is MNHEY and CDR2 is SVGAGI. The J segment lost 6 bases and the V segment lost 7 bases, leaving 8 bases of the junction unmatched.

The chain has TRBV7-2 and TRBJ2-5; tentatively, D is TRBD2 (5 bases). The CDR3 is 16 amino acids. With 0 bases removed from V and 1 base from J, the gap between germline ends came to 12 bases. Germline CDR1 SGHTA, CDR2 FQGNSA. CDR3 protein: CASSLARSGSQETQYF. The CDR3 region has the DNA TGTGCCAGCAGCTTAGCCCGAAGCGGAAGCCAAGAGACCCAGTACTTC.

The chain is built from TRBV7-8 and TRBJ1-6; a weak D match, TRBD1 (5 bases). The CDR3 has 17 residues. CDR1 is SGHVS, CDR2 FQNEAQ, per germline. With 1 base removed from V and 3 bases from J, the gap between germline ends came to 13 bases. CDR3 protein: CASSLGSRAYYNSPLHF. DNA of the CDR3: TGTGCCAGCAGCTTAGGGTCCAGGGCGTACTATAATTCACCCCTCCACTTT.

The J gene is TRBJ1-1, the V gene TRBV18; possible D gene TRBD1, 5 bases. Germline CDR1 KGHSH, CDR2 LQKENI. The CDR3 contains 14 residues. Trimming cost V 6 bases and J 4 bases, with 15 bases left between them. CDR3 loop: CASSTQVGRTEAFF. The CDR3 DNA is TGTGCCAGCTCCACACAGGTAGGCCGCACTGAAGCTTTCTTT.

The V call is TRBV14, the J call TRBJ2-1, with D perhaps matching TRBD1 (5 bases). Trimming took off 4 bases at V and 9 bases at J, with 22 bases between the two ends. The germline V gene has CDR1 SGHDN and CDR2 FVKESK. CDR3 length: 16 amino acids. The CDR3 DNA is TGTGCCAGCAGCCCCCTTTACATTACGGTCAGGGCTGAGCAGTTCTTC. Its translation: CASSPLYITVRAEQFF.

The rearrangement links TRBV7-3 to TRBJ2-2; 8 nucleotides agree with TRBD2. The germline V gene has CDR1 SGHTA and CDR2 FQGTGA. The CDR3 contains 16 residues. Trimming at V came to 5 bases and at J to 4 bases, leaving 9 bases not matched to a gene. The CDR3 region is CASSPPGTRGTGELFF. CDR3 nucleotide sequence: TGTGCCAGCAGCCCCCCCGGGACTAGAGGCACCGGGGAGCTGTTTTTT.

The chain combines TRBV3-1 (or the pseudogene TRBV3-2) with TRBJ1-3; D is uncertain. Germline assignment: CDR1 LGHDT and CDR2 YNNKEL (reference sequence). The CDR3 contains 16 residues. V was pared by 4 bases and J by 0 bases, with 13 bases between. CDR3 protein: CASSPRHGPSGNTIYF. For the CDR3, the DNA is TGTGCCAGCAGCCCCCGGCATGGACCCTCTGGAAACACCATATATTTT.